The 32 T cell receptor beta chains listed next were all sequenced from one sample in a study of T cell repertoires in cytomegalovirus infection. One entry per CDR3 protein results from TCRdb running MiXCR on the reads. In the table there are approximately 500,000 distinct CDR3 sequences, 33% of which are singletons. These receptors are not linked to any known antigen. The sample here was cultured PBMCs, taken from culture after CMV antigen stimulation. These receptors all stem from a human donor in good health (CMV status not recorded). Some clones in this sample may be carry-over from other donors' samples.

The chain employs TRBV7-2 and TRBJ2-7; TRBD2 matches at 7 bases. The CDR3 sequence is 14 residues long. The V segment lost 3 bases and the J segment 6 bases; nucleotides outside the gene matches: 8. From germline, CDR1 is SGHTA and CDR2 FQGNSA. Here the CDR3 reads CASSFAGTTLEQYF. The CDR3 nucleotides read TGTGCCAGCAGCTTCGCGGGGACTACCCTCGAGCAGTACTTC. The variable domain in full, completed from reference TRBV7-2 and TRBJ2-7, reads GAGVSQSPSNKVTEKGKDVELRCDPISGHTALYWYRQSLGQGLEFLIYFQGNSAPDKSGLPSDRFSAERTGGSVSTLTIQRTQQEDSAVYLCASSFAGTTLEQYFGPGTRLTVT.

This rearrangement joins TRBV4-1 to TRBJ2-3, with a tentative D call TRBD2 (5 bases). Germline-derived CDR1 and CDR2 are MGHRA and YSYEKL. V shed 2 bases and J shed 1 base, with 10 bases lying between them. There are 15 residues in the CDR3. CDR3 sequence reads: CASSQPGSGTDTQYF. The CDR3 nucleotides read TGCGCCAGCAGCCAACCGGGATCCGGCACAGATACGCAGTATTTT.

The V and J genes are TRBV11-2 and TRBJ2-7; possibly TRBD2 for D (6 bases). Looked up from germline, CDR1 is SGHAT and CDR2 is FQNNGV. This CDR3 is built from 13 residues. Trimming cost V 3 bases and J 4 bases, with 10 bases left between them. CDR3 in DNA: TGTGCCAGCAGCTTGACTAGACTTTACGAGCAGTACGTC. Translated, it gives CASSLTRLYEQYV.

The chain is built from TRBV7-6 and TRBJ2-7; 7 bases line up with TRBD1. Germline V CDR1 and CDR2: SGHVS, FNYEAQ. CDR3 length: 13 amino acids. Unmatched junction bases numbered 2, after V lost 4 bases and J lost 2 bases. CDR3 in amino acids: CASSSTGTYEQYV. The CDR3, as DNA: TGTGCCAGCAGCTCGACAGGGACCTACGAGCAGTACGTC.

The V call is TRBV14, the J call TRBJ2-1; D gene ambiguous. V dropped 2 bases and J dropped 11 bases, with 13 bases sitting between them. This CDR3 contains 13 residues. CDR1 is SGHDN and CDR2 is FVKESK in the germline V gene. The CDR3 spells CASSQLSVLKQFF. CDR3 nucleotides: TGTGCCAGCAGCCAATTATCCGTACTAAAGCAGTTCTTC.

This clonotype appeared many times. CDR3 amino acids: CSARAALAGNQETQYF. The CDR3 DNA reads as TGCAGTGCTAGAGCCGCACTAGCGGGAAACCAAGAGACCCAGTACTTC. V usage is TRBV20-1 and J usage is TRBJ2-5, with 10 nucleotides matching TRBD2. This CDR3 contains 16 residues. V trimming: 1 base; J trimming: 0 bases; junction bases outside the gene matches: 5. In germline, CDR1 is DFQATT, CDR2 SNEGSKA (reference sequence).

This clonotype was observed a handful of times. CDR3 residues: CASSLYRGIQYF. As DNA, the CDR3 is TGTGCCAGCAGCTTATACAGGGGAATTCAGTACTTC. The rearrangement links TRBV7-2 to TRBJ2-4, with 7 nucleotides matching TRBD1. The CDR3 runs to 12 residues. Trimming took 2 bases from V and 10 from J; bases not matched to a gene: 2. Germline V gene data show CDR1 as SGHTA and CDR2 as FQGNSA.

This clonotype was seen ten or more times. The genes are TRBV7-2 and TRBJ2-1, with D perhaps TRBD2 (7 bases). The germline V gene encodes CDR1 SGHTA and CDR2 FQGNSA. The CDR3 contains 13 residues. The ends were cut back, 5 bases at V and 15 bases at J, with 20 bases in the middle. CDR3 sequence reads: CASSPVGGRGGFF. CDR3 sequence (DNA): TGTGCCAGCAGCCCCGTCGGAGGGAGGGGGGGGTTCTTC.

The table lists this clonotype with a count of one. The junction departs from germline at one end; a sequencing error may be responsible. V and J are TRBV7-2 and TRBJ1-2; perhaps TRBD1 as D (5 bases). The germline V gene encodes CDR1 SGHTA and CDR2 FQGNSA. The CDR3 totals 14 residues. DNA of the CDR3: TGTGCCAGCAGCTCGGAGACAGATTCATATGGCTACAACTTC. This gives the protein CASSSETDSYGYNF.

The J gene is TRBJ2-3, the V gene TRBV29-1; TRBD1 matches 7 bases. V was clipped by 2 bases and J by 3 bases; unmatched bases: 2. This CDR3 has 13 amino acids. The V gene's germline CDR1 is SQVTM and CDR2 ANQGSEA. This chain's CDR3 is CSVERQGTDTQYF. The DNA of the CDR3 is TGCAGCGTTGAAAGACAGGGTACAGATACGCAGTATTTT.

In this sample, this clonotype turned up a few times. The rearrangement links TRBV3-1 to TRBJ1-6; D unclear. The CDR3 contains 13 residues. CDR1 is LGHDT, CDR2 YNNKEL, per germline (reference sequence). The ends were cut back, 6 bases at V and 8 bases at J, with 11 bases in the middle. CDR3 loop: CASRHNSDSPLHF. The CDR3 DNA is TGTGCCAGCAGACACAATTCGGATTCACCCCTCCACTTT.

The rearrangement links TRBV6-2 or TRBV6-3 to TRBJ2-7; D tentatively reads TRBD1 or TRBD2 (5 bases each). Trimming removed 6 bases at V and 7 bases at J, with 13 bases between. The CDR3 has 12 amino acids. CDR1 and CDR2 from the germline V gene are MNHEY and SVGEGT. This CDR3 reads CASREDWGEQYV. In DNA form, the CDR3 reads TGTGCCAGCAGAGAGGACTGGGGGGAGCAGTACGTC.

This clonotype appeared a few times. CDR3 coding DNA: TGTGCCAGCAGTTACTTAAATCGGGACAATGAGCAGTTCTTC. Amino acid sequence: CASSYLNRDNEQFF. The J gene is TRBJ2-1, the V gene TRBV6-2 or TRBV6-3, with no clear D. V was trimmed by 1 base and J by 5 bases, leaving 9 bases between them. The CDR3 is made up of 14 amino acids. Germline assignment: CDR1 MNHEY and CDR2 SVGEGT.

The chain recombines TRBV7-4 with TRBJ2-1; 7 bases line up with TRBD2. The CDR3 runs to 16 residues. Per germline, CDR1 SGHVT and CDR2 SQSDAQ. V lost 1 base and J lost 3; bases outside the gene matches: 6. The CDR3 loop is CASSLGPGGSYNEQFF. CDR3 sequence (DNA): TGTGCCAGCAGCTTAGGACCGGGCGGGAGCTACAATGAGCAGTTCTTC.

This clonotype has a handful of counts. The J gene is TRBJ1-2, the V gene TRBV7-2; D remains unclear. The germline V gene has CDR1 SGHTA and CDR2 FQGNSA. The CDR3 contains 16 residues. Between the trimmed V and J ends, which lost 5 bases and 7 bases, there was a span of 23 bases. The CDR3 DNA follows: TGTGCCAGCAGCCCAGAATCACGGAGGGCTTCCGTTGGCTACACCTTC. It codes for CASSPESRRASVGYTF.

The chain recombines TRBV5-6 with TRBJ1-1, with D hard to call. V was clipped by 4 bases and J by 1 base, with 14 bases between them. CDR3 size: 15 residues. Germline lookup yields CDR1 SGHDT and CDR2 YYEEEE. The CDR3 reads CASSMGWEGNTEAFF. The DNA for the CDR3 is TGTGCCAGCAGCATGGGATGGGAGGGGAACACTGAAGCTTTCTTT.

The chain joins TRBV29-1 to TRBJ1-1; D is unclear. This CDR3 contains 11 residues. Trimming left V 6 bases short and J 3 bases short, with 8 bases between. CDR1 SQVTM and CDR2 ANQGSEA come from the germline V gene. This chain's CDR3 is CSVRVHTEAFF. For the CDR3, the DNA is TGCAGCGTACGAGTCCACACTGAAGCTTTCTTT.

The V gene is TRBV24-1, the J gene TRBJ2-1; 9 nucleotides line up with TRBD1. The length of the CDR3 is 15 residues. Per germline, CDR1 KGHDR and CDR2 SFDVKD. V shed 9 bases and J 9 bases; nucleotides not matched to a gene: 14. The CDR3, as DNA: TGTGCCACCGAGGGACAGGGAATTTTTGGAAGTGAGCAGTTCTTC. Translating gives CATEGQGIFGSEQFF.

V gene TRBV6-5 combines with J gene TRBJ2-7, with a possible D match to TRBD1 (6 bases). This CDR3 spans 15 amino acids. Deletions cut 6 bases from V and 0 bases from J, with 15 bases between. CDR1 and CDR2 from the germline V gene are MNHEY and SVGAGI. For the CDR3, the DNA is TGTGCCAGCAGCCCCGGACAGCGGACCTCCTACGAGCAGTACTTC. Amino acids: CASSPGQRTSYEQYF.

This clonotype was observed a handful of times. The genes are TRBV6-5 and TRBJ1-1, with TRBD1 matching over 7 bases. The CDR3 extends over 16 amino acids. The V segment lost 3 bases and the J segment 1 base; nucleotides outside the gene matches: 8. Germline V gene sequence: CDR1 MNHEY, CDR2 SVGAGI. CDR3 loop: CASSYATGQENTEAFF. The CDR3 nucleotides are TGTGCCAGCAGTTATGCGACAGGGCAAGAGAACACTGAAGCTTTCTTT.

The CDR3 is CASGLIRSSTDTQYF. The CDR3 nucleotides are TGTGCTAGTGGTTTGATACGGAGCAGCACAGATACGCAGTATTTT. This chain connects TRBV12-5 to TRBJ2-3, with unresolved D. With 2 bases removed from V and 0 bases from J, the gap between germline ends came to 9 bases. The germline V gene encodes CDR1 LGHNT and CDR2 FRNRAP. The CDR3 totals 15 residues.

V gene TRBV20-1 combines with J gene TRBJ2-1, with D hard to call. CDR3 size: 16 residues. Per the germline V gene, CDR1 is DFQATT and CDR2 is SNEGSKA (reference sequence). Trimming shortened V by 2 bases and J by 5 bases, and 19 bases separated the two germline ends. The CDR3 here is CSARPSSPGRHNEQFF. For the CDR3, the DNA is TGCAGTGCTAGACCCTCAAGTCCAGGAAGACACAATGAGCAGTTCTTC.

This rearrangement joins TRBV12-3 or TRBV12-4 to TRBJ1-2; 7 nucleotides agree with TRBD1. This CDR3 is built from 15 residues. V lost 5 bases, J lost 3 bases, and 9 bases stayed unmatched. The CDR3 DNA sequence: TGTGCCAGCAGTACCGGGACAGCTCCTTACTATGGCTACACCTTC. Translation: CASSTGTAPYYGYTF.

There are a few counts of this clonotype. V gene TRBV6-1 combines with J gene TRBJ2-4, with 14 bases identical to TRBD2. There are 16 residues in the CDR3. Germline V gene sequence: CDR1 MNHNS, CDR2 SASEGT. Trimming cost V 8 bases and J 0 bases; bases outside gene matches: 3. For the CDR3, the DNA is TGTGCCAGCCGGACTAGCGGGAGGACAGCCAAAAACATTCAGTACTTC. It yields the protein CASRTSGRTAKNIQYF.

The chain is built from TRBV6-6 and TRBJ1-1; D remains unclear. V dropped 5 bases and J dropped 6 bases, with 13 bases sitting between them. Germline V lookup: CDR1 MNHNY, CDR2 SVGAGI (reference sequence). This CDR3 is built from 13 residues. CDR3: CASSHTDQSEAFF. As DNA, the CDR3 is TGTGCCAGCAGTCACACCGACCAGTCTGAAGCTTTCTTT.

This clonotype was observed a handful of times. The genes are TRBV18 and TRBJ1-1, with D possibly matching TRBD1 (5 bases). Germline CDR1 KGHSH, CDR2 LQKENI. V lost 2 bases and J 0 bases, leaving 7 bases between the germline ends. This CDR3 region has 14 residues. The CDR3 is CASSPEGLNTEAFF. The CDR3 DNA reads as TGTGCCAGCTCACCAGAGGGGTTGAACACTGAAGCTTTCTTT.

The rearrangement links TRBV12-3 or TRBV12-4 to TRBJ2-7, with 10 bases aligning to TRBD1. Trimming removed 5 bases from V and 5 bases from J; junction bases left unmatched: 9. The CDR3 extends over 15 amino acids. CDR3 bases: TGTGCCAGCAGTGCGACAGGGGGCTTGTCCCACGAGCAGTACGTC. Translating it yields CASSATGGLSHEQYV.

This chain links TRBV11-3 with TRBJ2-1; D is unclear. The ends were cut back, 2 bases at V and 8 bases at J, with 16 bases in the middle. The CDR3 runs to 15 residues. CDR1 and CDR2 from the germline V gene are SGHNT and YENEEA. The CDR3 loop is CASSLQSGYGYEQFF. CDR3 sequence (DNA): TGTGCCAGCAGCTTACAATCAGGATATGGGTATGAGCAGTTCTTC. Full variable domain (remainder filled in from reference TRBV11-3 and TRBJ2-1): EAGVVQSPRYKIIEKKQPVAFWCNPISGHNTLYWYLQNLGQGPELLIRYENEEAVDDSQLPKDRFSAERLKGVDSTLKIQPAELGDSAVYLCASSLQSGYGYEQFFGPGTRLTVL.

The genes are TRBV20-1 and TRBJ2-1, with TRBD2 matching 7 bases. Trimming cost V 6 bases and J 0 bases; bases outside gene matches: 5. CDR3 length: 14 amino acids. The germline CDR1 and CDR2 sequences are DFQATT and SNEGSKA (reference sequence). The CDR3 reads CSAARGSSYNEQFF. The DNA of the CDR3 is TGCAGTGCCGCGCGGGGGAGCTCCTACAATGAGCAGTTCTTC.

A few counts support this clonotype. The chain couples TRBV20-1 to TRBJ2-7; no clear D. Between the trimmed V and J ends, which lost 4 bases and 2 bases, there was a span of 6 bases. CDR3 length: 11 residues. The germline V gene encodes CDR1 DFQATT and CDR2 SNEGSKA (reference sequence). The CDR3 spells CSAINTYEQYF. The CDR3 coding sequence is TGCAGTGCTATCAATACCTACGAGCAGTACTTC.

V gene TRBV7-9 combines with J gene TRBJ2-7; 10 nucleotides align to TRBD1. The CDR3 is made up of 18 amino acids. Losses at the gene ends were 4 bases for V and 6 bases for J; bases not matched to a gene: 18. CDR1 is SEHNR, CDR2 FQNEAQ, per germline (reference sequence). The CDR3 DNA follows: TGTGCCAGCAGCTCTCCCTTGTTCGTTGGGACAGGGGTAAGCGAGCAGTACTTC. Residues: CASSSPLFVGTGVSEQYF.

In its sample, this clonotype was seen a few times. The J gene is TRBJ2-1, the V gene TRBV7-2; tentatively, D is TRBD1 (6 bases). The ends were cut back, 3 bases at V and 5 bases at J, with 17 bases in the middle. Germline lookup yields CDR1 SGHTA and CDR2 FQGNSA. This CDR3 has 16 residues. CDR3 residues: CASSFQPGTSNNEQFF. Here the CDR3 DNA reads TGTGCCAGCAGCTTCCAACCCGGGACATCTAACAATGAGCAGTTCTTC.